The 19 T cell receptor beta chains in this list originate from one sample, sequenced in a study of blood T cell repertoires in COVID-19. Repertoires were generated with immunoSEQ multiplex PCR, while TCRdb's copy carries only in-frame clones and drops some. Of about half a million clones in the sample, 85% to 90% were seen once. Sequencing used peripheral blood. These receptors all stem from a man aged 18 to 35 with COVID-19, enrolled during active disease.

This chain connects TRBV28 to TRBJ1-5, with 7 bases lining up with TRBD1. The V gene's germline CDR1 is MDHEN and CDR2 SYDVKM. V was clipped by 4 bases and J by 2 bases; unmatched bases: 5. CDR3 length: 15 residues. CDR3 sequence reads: CASSYLGQGNQPQHF. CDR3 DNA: TGTGCCAGCAGTTACCTAGGACAGGGCAATCAGCCCCAGCATTTT. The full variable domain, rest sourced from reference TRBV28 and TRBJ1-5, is DVKVTQSSRYLVKRTGEKVFLECVQDMDHENMFWYRQDPGLGLRLIYFSYDVKMKEKGDIPEGYSVSREKKERFSLILESASTNQTSMYLCASSYLGQGNQPQHFGDGTRLSIL.

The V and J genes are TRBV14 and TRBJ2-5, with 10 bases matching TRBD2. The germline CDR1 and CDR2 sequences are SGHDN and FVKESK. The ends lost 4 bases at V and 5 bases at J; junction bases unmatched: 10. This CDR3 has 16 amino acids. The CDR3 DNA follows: TGTGCCAGCAGCCCGAGGAGCGGGGGGGACGTTGAGACCCAGTACTTC. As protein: CASSPRSGGDVETQYF.

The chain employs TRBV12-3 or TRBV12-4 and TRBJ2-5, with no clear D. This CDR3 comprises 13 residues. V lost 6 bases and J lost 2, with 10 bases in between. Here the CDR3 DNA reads TGTGCCAGCAGCACCACTGAGCAAGAGACCCAGTACTTC. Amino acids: CASSTTEQETQYF.

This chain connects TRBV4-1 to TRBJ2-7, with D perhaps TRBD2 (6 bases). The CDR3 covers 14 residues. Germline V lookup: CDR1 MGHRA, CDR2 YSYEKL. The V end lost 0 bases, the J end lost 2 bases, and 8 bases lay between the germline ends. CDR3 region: CASSQDPGAYEQYF. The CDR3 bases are TGCGCCAGCAGCCAAGATCCGGGGGCCTACGAGCAGTACTTC.

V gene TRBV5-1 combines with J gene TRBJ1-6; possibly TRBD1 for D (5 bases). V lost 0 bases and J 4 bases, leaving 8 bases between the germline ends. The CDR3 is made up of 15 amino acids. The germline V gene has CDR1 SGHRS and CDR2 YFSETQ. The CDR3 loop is CASSLADRYNSPLHF. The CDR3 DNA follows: TGCGCCAGCAGCTTGGCTGACAGATATAATTCACCCCTCCACTTT.

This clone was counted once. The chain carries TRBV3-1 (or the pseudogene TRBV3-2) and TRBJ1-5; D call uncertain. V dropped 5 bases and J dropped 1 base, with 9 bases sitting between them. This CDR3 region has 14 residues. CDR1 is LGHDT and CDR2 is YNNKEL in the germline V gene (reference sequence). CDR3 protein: CASSIALSNQPQHF. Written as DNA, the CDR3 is TGTGCCAGCAGCATAGCTTTAAGCAATCAGCCCCAGCATTTT.

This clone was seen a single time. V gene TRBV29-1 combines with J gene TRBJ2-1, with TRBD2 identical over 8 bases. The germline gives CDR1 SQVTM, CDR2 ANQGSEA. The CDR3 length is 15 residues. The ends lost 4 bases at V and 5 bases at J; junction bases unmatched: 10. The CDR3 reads CSVGLLLAANNEQFF. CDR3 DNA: TGCAGCGTTGGTTTGTTACTAGCGGCGAACAATGAGCAGTTCTTC.

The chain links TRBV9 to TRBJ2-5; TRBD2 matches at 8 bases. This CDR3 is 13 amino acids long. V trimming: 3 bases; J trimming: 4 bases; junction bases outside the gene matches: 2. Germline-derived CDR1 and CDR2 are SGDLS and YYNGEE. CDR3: CASSAGGAETQYF. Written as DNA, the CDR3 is TGTGCCAGCAGCGCCGGGGGGGCAGAGACCCAGTACTTC.

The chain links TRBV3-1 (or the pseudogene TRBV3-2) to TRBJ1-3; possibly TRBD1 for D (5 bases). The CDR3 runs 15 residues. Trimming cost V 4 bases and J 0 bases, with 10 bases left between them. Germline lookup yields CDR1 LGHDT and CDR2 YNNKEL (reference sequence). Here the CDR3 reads CASSLTGASGNTIYF. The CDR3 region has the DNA TGTGCCAGCAGCCTCACAGGAGCCTCTGGAAACACCATATATTTT.

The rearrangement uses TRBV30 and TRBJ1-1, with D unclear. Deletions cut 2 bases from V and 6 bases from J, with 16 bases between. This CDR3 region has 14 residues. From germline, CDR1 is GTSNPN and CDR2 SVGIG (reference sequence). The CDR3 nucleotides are TGTGCCTGGAGTCACCGGAGGGAGGGCGCTGAAGCTTTCTTT. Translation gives CAWSHRREGAEAFF.

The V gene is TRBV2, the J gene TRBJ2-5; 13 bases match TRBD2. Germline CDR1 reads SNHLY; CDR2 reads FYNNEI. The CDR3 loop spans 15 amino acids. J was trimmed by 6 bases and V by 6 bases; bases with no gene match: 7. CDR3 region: CASSERLAGGKTQYF. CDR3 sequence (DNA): TGTGCCAGCAGCGAACGACTAGCGGGGGGAAAGACCCAGTACTTC. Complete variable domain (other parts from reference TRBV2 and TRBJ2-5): EPEVTQTPSHQVTQMGQEVILRCVPISNHLYFYWYRQILGQKVEFLVSFYNNEISEKSEIFDDQFSVERPDGSNFTLKIRSTKLEDSAMYFCASSERLAGGKTQYFGPGTRLLVL.

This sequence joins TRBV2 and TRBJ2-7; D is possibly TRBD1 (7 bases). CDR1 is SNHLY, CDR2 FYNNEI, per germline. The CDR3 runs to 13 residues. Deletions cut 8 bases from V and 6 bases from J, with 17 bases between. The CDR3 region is CASGGTEKGEQYF. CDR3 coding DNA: TGTGCCAGCGGCGGGACAGAGAAGGGCGAGCAGTACTTC.

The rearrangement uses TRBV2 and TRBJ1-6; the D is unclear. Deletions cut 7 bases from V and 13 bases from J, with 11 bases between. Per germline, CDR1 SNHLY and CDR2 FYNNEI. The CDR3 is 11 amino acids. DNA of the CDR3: TGTGCCAGCAACGACCCGGGGCCCCTCCACTTT. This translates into CASNDPGPLHF.

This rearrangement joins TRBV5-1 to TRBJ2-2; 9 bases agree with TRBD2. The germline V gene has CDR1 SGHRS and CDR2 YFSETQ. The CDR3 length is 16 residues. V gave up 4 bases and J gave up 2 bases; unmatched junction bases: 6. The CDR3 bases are TGCGCCAGCAGCCAGAGACTAGCGGCAAACACCGGGGAGCTGTTTTTT. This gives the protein CASSQRLAANTGELFF.

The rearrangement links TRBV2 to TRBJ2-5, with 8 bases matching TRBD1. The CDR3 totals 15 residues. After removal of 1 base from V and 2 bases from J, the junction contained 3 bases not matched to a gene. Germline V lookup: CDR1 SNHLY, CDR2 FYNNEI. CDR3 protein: CASSEGGQGQETQYF. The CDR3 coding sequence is TGTGCCAGCAGTGAAGGAGGACAGGGACAAGAGACCCAGTACTTC. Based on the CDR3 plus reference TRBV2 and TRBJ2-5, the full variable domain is EPEVTQTPSHQVTQMGQEVILRCVPISNHLYFYWYRQILGQKVEFLVSFYNNEISEKSEIFDDQFSVERPDGSNFTLKIRSTKLEDSAMYFCASSEGGQGQETQYFGPGTRLLVL.

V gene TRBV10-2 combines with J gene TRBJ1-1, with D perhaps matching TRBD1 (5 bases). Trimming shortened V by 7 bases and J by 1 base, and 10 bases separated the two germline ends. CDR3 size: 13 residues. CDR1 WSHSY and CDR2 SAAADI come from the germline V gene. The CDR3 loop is CASIPGGNTEAFF. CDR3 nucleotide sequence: TGCGCCAGCATACCCGGGGGGAACACTGAAGCTTTCTTT.

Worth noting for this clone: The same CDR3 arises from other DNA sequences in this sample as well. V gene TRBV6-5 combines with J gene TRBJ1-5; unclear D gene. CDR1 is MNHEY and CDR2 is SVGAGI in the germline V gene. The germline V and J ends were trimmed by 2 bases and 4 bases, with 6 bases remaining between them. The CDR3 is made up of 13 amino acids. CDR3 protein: CASSYAGNQPQHF. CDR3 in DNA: TGTGCCAGCAGTTACGCGGGAAATCAGCCCCAGCATTTT.

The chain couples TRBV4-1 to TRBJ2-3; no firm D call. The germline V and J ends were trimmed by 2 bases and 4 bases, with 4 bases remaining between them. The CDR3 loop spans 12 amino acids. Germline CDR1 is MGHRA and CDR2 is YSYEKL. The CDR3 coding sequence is TGCGCCAGCAGCCAATCCGCAGATACGCAGTATTTT. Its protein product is CASSQSADTQYF.

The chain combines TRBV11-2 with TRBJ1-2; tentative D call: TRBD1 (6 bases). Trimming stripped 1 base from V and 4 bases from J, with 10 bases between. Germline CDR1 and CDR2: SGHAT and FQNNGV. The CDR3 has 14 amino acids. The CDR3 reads CASSLAGASYGYTF. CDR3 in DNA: TGTGCCAGCAGCTTAGCAGGGGCCTCCTATGGCTACACCTTC.